These 7 T cell receptor beta chains share one sample of origin, sequenced in a study of blood T cell repertoires in COVID-19. TCRdb's table, derived via immunoSEQ multiplex PCR, lists solely in-frame clones and lacks some. The table has about 230,000 clones, 84% seen once. Input material: peripheral blood. These receptors were obtained from a woman aged 40-49 years who had recovered from COVID-19.

This clone has only one observation. V gene TRBV10-2 combines with J gene TRBJ2-2, with TRBD1 identical over 7 bases. V dropped 3 bases and J dropped 0; count of bases not matched to a gene: 1. CDR3 length equals 15 residues. Germline loops: CDR1 WSHSY, CDR2 SAAADI. Here the CDR3 reads CASSDGTANTGELFF. CDR3 nucleotide sequence: TGCGCCAGCAGTGACGGGACAGCGAACACCGGGGAGCTGTTTTTT.

The chain links TRBV3-1 (or the pseudogene TRBV3-2) to TRBJ1-1; D not resolved. Trimming removed 1 base at V and 0 bases at J, with 9 bases between. CDR1 and CDR2 (germline): LGHDT, YNNKEL (reference sequence). The CDR3 extends over 15 amino acids. For the CDR3, the DNA is TGTGCCAGCAGCCAAGTACCGGGTTTGAACACTGAAGCTTTCTTT. Amino acid sequence: CASSQVPGLNTEAFF.

V usage is TRBV5-1 and J usage is TRBJ1-1; the D is unclear. The ends were cut back, 4 bases at V and 0 bases at J, with 13 bases in the middle. CDR3 length equals 15 residues. Per the germline V gene, CDR1 is SGHRS and CDR2 is YFSETQ. The CDR3 sequence is CASSRSVGLNTEAFF. CDR3 in DNA: TGCGCCAGCAGCCGGTCGGTCGGTTTGAACACTGAAGCTTTCTTT.

The chain is built from TRBV13 and TRBJ2-3; the match to TRBD1 covers 7 bases. Germline assignment: CDR1 PRHDT and CDR2 FYEKMQ (reference sequence). V lost 5 bases, J lost 0 bases, and 8 bases stayed unmatched. This CDR3 comprises 16 residues. The CDR3 here is CASSGGTGASTDTQYF. As DNA, the CDR3 is TGTGCCAGCAGCGGGGGAACAGGGGCTAGCACAGATACGCAGTATTTT.

This clone appeared a few times. The gene calls are TRBV3-1 (or the pseudogene TRBV3-2) and TRBJ2-3; 16 bases fit TRBD2. Unmatched junction bases numbered 5, after V lost 0 bases and J lost 14 bases. Germline V gene data show CDR1 as LGHDT and CDR2 as YNNKEL (reference sequence). This CDR3 spans 15 amino acids. CDR3 DNA: TGTGCCAGCAGCCAAGAGGGGACTAGCGGGGGGGTTTGGTATTTT. It translates to CASSQEGTSGGVWYF.

The chain recombines TRBV5-8 with TRBJ1-4; weak D call: TRBD1 (5 bases). Trimming cost V 4 bases and J 2 bases, with 15 bases left between them. The germline V gene has CDR1 SGHTS and CDR2 YDEGEE. The CDR3 sequence is 16 residues long. Here the CDR3 DNA reads TGTGCCAGCAGCCCCCGGATCAGGGCCACTAATGAAAAACTGTTTTTT. It translates to CASSPRIRATNEKLFF.

V gene TRBV2 combines with J gene TRBJ1-6; 8 bases are a match to TRBD1. Germline CDR1 reads SNHLY; CDR2 reads FYNNEI. V lost 8 bases and J lost 6; bases outside the gene matches: 6. This CDR3 is built from 14 residues. The CDR3 DNA reads as TGTGCCAGCTGGACAGGGCTTTTTAATTCACCCCTCCACTTT. It codes for CASWTGLFNSPLHF.